These T cell receptor beta chains were read from a single sample in a study of naive and memory T cell subsets. MiXCR, run by TCRdb on the UMI-ligation and nested PCR reads, gives a single entry per CDR3 protein. The sample records approximately 140,000 distinct CDR3 sequences, over 20% being singletons. The sequenced sample was naive CD4+ T cells from blood. These receptors all stem from a human donor in good health. CDR3s include the opening cysteine and the closing phenylalanine or tryptophan. A D gene is named only where the DNA matches it firmly. Clone size, where shown, is once, few, many, or a class for clones that have expanded.

v_gene,abundance,d_gene,j_gene,CDR3nt,CDR3aa
TRBV11-3,NA,NA,TRBJ1-3,TGTGCCAGCAGCTTAGAGCGACAGCTCTCTGGAAACACCATATATTTT,CASSLERQLSGNTIYF
TRBV6-5,few,TRBD1,TRBJ2-7,TGTGCCAGCACCAACGGACAGGCAGGCCAGTACGAGCAGTACTTC,CASTNGQAGQYEQYF
TRBV24-1,NA,TRBD2,TRBJ2-1,TGTGCCACCAGTGATGCGGGAGTCCCTAGGGATGAGCAGTTCTTC,CATSDAGVPRDEQFF
TRBV15,few,NA,TRBJ2-7,TGTGCCACCAGCAGAGAGAGCAGGGGACCCTACGAGCAGTACTTC,CATSRESRGPYEQYF
TRBV27,few,TRBD1,TRBJ2-3,TGTGCCAGCACGGAATACGGGGACAGGTTTTCAGATACGCAGTATTTT,CASTEYGDRFSDTQYF
TRBV18,many,TRBD2,TRBJ2-1,TGTGCCAGCTCAACTCGACTAGCGGATTACAATGAGCAGTTCTTC,CASSTRLADYNEQFF
TRBV6-5,few,TRBD1,TRBJ2-7,TGTGCCAGCAGTTACAGGGGGCCCTACGAGCAGTACTTC,CASSYRGPYEQYF
TRBV7-3,NA,NA,TRBJ1-1,TGTGCCAGCAGCCCAACCCCGGACATTTTTACCACTGAAGCTTTCTTT,CASSPTPDIFTTEAFF
TRBV9,few,TRBD1,TRBJ2-7,TGTGCCAGCAGCTTTACGGGACAGCCCTACGAGCAGTACTTC,CASSFTGQPYEQYF
TRBV28,NA,NA,TRBJ1-1,TGTGCCAGCAGTTTATCCGGGTTCCTTCCCAGGGACACTGAAGCTTTCTTT,CASSLSGFLPRDTEAFF
TRBV6-4,NA,NA,TRBJ2-3,TGTGCCAGCAGCGACCGGGATACGCAGTATTTT,CASSDRDTQYF
TRBV12-3/TRBV12-4,few,NA,TRBJ1-5,TGTGCCAGCAGTTTACCCCACCGCGGGAGCAATCAGCCCCAGCATTTT,CASSLPHRGSNQPQHF